This paragraph covers one T cell receptor beta chain sequence. Its antigen is unknown. The sample comes from a study of shared clonotypes between healthy human individuals. Study-wide points: With several donors compared, 4% to 5% of naive CD4 clonotypes were shared. A generally larger estimated richness was seen in naive subsets than in memory subsets.

Sequencing was performed with immunoSEQ multiplex PCR; in TCRdb, only in-frame clones are kept and a portion is missing. The sample has approximately 2,000,000 clones; just under 95% are singletons. The clonotype originates from a man younger than 35 in good health. Some clones in this sample may be carry-over from other donors' samples. Sequenced: naive CD4+ T cells from PBMCs. Subset in this sample: CD45RA+ positively selected.

As DNA, the CDR3 is TGTGCCAGCAGTGCTGCCGGGACTAGCGGGAGTTTACAGTTCTTC. Translation gives CASSAAGTSGSLQFF. The J gene is TRBJ2-1, the V gene TRBV27, with 14 nucleotides matching TRBD2. The CDR3 is 15 amino acids. The germline CDR1 and CDR2 sequences are MNHEY and SMNVEV (reference sequence). V lost 5 bases and J lost 13; bases outside the gene matches: 10.